This TCR beta chain was identified during a study of cytomegalovirus exposure and HLA in healthy donors. The donors gave bone marrow, and they were healthy. About this clone: Its target is not known.

General study results and limits: The Asian-associated ancestry cluster reportedly had fewer N-insertions than the approximately 670-donor mean in a later analysis. When analyzed later, the rates of TCR association showed variation by HLA locus, with DRB1 the most and HLA-C the fewest. It has been reported that TCR beta sequences accurately predicted the HLA-A and HLA-B alleles of most subjects.

This PCR relied on a set of 60 Vbeta primers and 13 Jbeta primers. Sequenced by immunoSEQ multiplex PCR; TCRdb stores in-frame clones only, minus some. The repertoire holds fewer than 130,000 clones, with 79% as singletons. Germline values: CDR1 SGHAT, CDR2 FQDESV (reference sequence). The CDR3 length is 13 residues. V was cut by 3 bases and J by 1 base, with 6 bases left in between. The J gene is TRBJ1-1, the V gene TRBV11-1, with D tentatively TRBD1 (5 bases). The sample was PBMCs. The origin of this receptor is a woman between 35 and 50 years old in good health and CMV-seronegative. The CDR3 reads CASSLGRNTEAFF. In DNA form, the CDR3 reads TGTGCCAGCAGCTTGGGGCGGAACACTGAAGCTTTCTTT.